The next 29 T cell receptor beta chains were all read from a single sample in a study of blood T cell repertoires in COVID-19. Sequenced by immunoSEQ multiplex PCR; TCRdb stores in-frame clones only, minus some. The sample yields about 200,000 clones, around 82% seen once. The sequencing input was peripheral blood. Receptors were obtained from a woman between 35 and 50 years old with active or convalescent COVID-19.

The V gene is TRBV10-1, the J gene TRBJ1-1; D is perhaps TRBD1 (5 bases). CDR1 and CDR2 (germline): WNHNN, SYGVQD (reference sequence). This CDR3 spans 13 amino acids. Trimming took off 3 bases at V and 5 bases at J, with 10 bases between the two ends. CDR3 loop: CASSDYRGTEAFF. The CDR3 nucleotides are TGCGCCAGCAGTGACTATAGGGGAACTGAAGCTTTCTTT.

The sample holds one count of this clone. The chain carries TRBV6-2 or TRBV6-3 and TRBJ2-4; TRBD1 matches 8 bases. Losses at the gene ends were 5 bases for V and 8 bases for J; bases not matched to a gene: 5. Per germline, CDR1 MNHEY and CDR2 SVGEGT. The CDR3 has 13 residues. Here the CDR3 DNA reads TGTGCCAGCAGTGCCGGGACAGGTGACATTCAGTACTTC. Its translation: CASSAGTGDIQYF.

This clone was detected only a few times. The chain uses TRBV10-3 and TRBJ2-7, with D perhaps TRBD1 (6 bases). Between the trimmed V and J ends, which lost 10 bases and 0 bases, there was a span of 13 bases. There are 13 residues in the CDR3. Germline CDR1 is ENHRY and CDR2 is SYGVKD. CDR3 sequence: CATSGQNSYEQYF. DNA of the CDR3: TGTGCCACCAGCGGACAGAACTCCTACGAGCAGTACTTC.

The V call is TRBV6-2 or TRBV6-3, the J call TRBJ1-6; no reliable D call. V lost 5 bases and J lost 7, with 9 bases in between. There are 13 residues in the CDR3. Germline V gives CDR1 MNHEY, CDR2 SVGEGT. In nucleotides, the CDR3 is TGTGCCAGCAGTCCCCAACGGAATTCACCCCTCCACTTT. Translating it yields CASSPQRNSPLHF.

The gene calls are TRBV13 and TRBJ1-1; D gene unclear. Trimming shortened V by 8 bases and J by 0 bases, and 16 bases separated the two germline ends. The CDR3 runs to 15 residues. CDR1 is PRHDT and CDR2 is FYEKMQ in the germline V gene (reference sequence). CDR3 amino acids: CASGKDGLLNTEAFF. In DNA, the CDR3 is TGTGCCAGCGGGAAGGACGGACTCTTGAACACTGAAGCTTTCTTT.

V gene TRBV6-1 combines with J gene TRBJ1-1; perhaps TRBD1 as D (5 bases). CDR3 length equals 15 residues. The V end was cut by 2 bases, the J end by 0 bases, with 10 bases between. Germline V gives CDR1 MNHNS, CDR2 SASEGT. The CDR3 is CASSEWRGVNTEAFF. For the CDR3, the DNA is TGTGCCAGCAGTGAATGGCGGGGGGTGAACACTGAAGCTTTCTTT.

The V call is TRBV5-5, the J call TRBJ2-3, with 10 bases lining up with TRBD1. This CDR3 is built from 18 residues. Germline CDR1 reads SGHKS; CDR2 reads YYEKEE (reference sequence). The V gene end was trimmed by 0 bases and the J gene end by 1 base; junction bases not matched to a gene: 8. CDR3 protein: CASSLGVTGGSGTDTQYF. The CDR3 nucleotides read TGTGCCAGCAGCTTGGGAGTGACAGGGGGCTCGGGCACAGATACGCAGTATTTT.

In its sample, this clone was seen once. The chain couples TRBV15 to TRBJ2-5; D might be TRBD1 (6 bases). Trimming cost V 0 bases and J 0 bases, with 11 bases left between them. CDR3 length: 16 amino acids. Germline lookup yields CDR1 LNHNV and CDR2 YYDKDF (reference sequence). The CDR3 loop reads CATSRDHRTDQETQYF. Written as DNA, the CDR3 is TGTGCCACCAGCAGAGATCATAGGACAGACCAAGAGACCCAGTACTTC.

Many counts were recorded for this clone. The rearrangement joins TRBV6-6 to TRBJ2-5; possible D gene TRBD1, 5 bases. With 4 bases removed from V and 0 bases from J, the gap between germline ends came to 9 bases. Per germline, CDR1 MNHNY and CDR2 SVGAGI (reference sequence). This CDR3 region has 14 residues. CDR3 coding DNA: TGTGCCAGCAGTTCTACAGGCAACCAAGAGACCCAGTACTTC. Amino acid sequence: CASSSTGNQETQYF.

V gene TRBV11-3 combines with J gene TRBJ2-1; 7 nucleotides align to TRBD2. The CDR3 covers 15 residues. V shed 5 bases and J 8 bases; nucleotides not matched to a gene: 12. CDR1 is SGHNT and CDR2 is YENEEA in the germline V gene. The CDR3 sequence: CASSKRTTGRDEQFF. The CDR3 nucleotides read TGTGCCAGCAGCAAAAGGACTACTGGGAGGGATGAGCAGTTCTTC.

This clone was detected once. Just one base apart from a much larger clone, this may be a read error. The V call is TRBV7-6, the J call TRBJ2-7; 9 bases are a match to TRBD1. The germline CDR1 and CDR2 sequences are SGHVS and FNYEAQ. The CDR3 runs 13 residues. V lost 5 bases, J lost 6 bases, and 5 bases stayed unmatched. CDR3 coding DNA: TGTGCCAGCAGCCGGGACAGGGTGGGCGAGCAGTACTTC. The encoded protein is CASSRDRVGEQYF.

The chain carries TRBV6-5 and TRBJ1-3; TRBD1 agrees at 7 bases. The V segment lost 4 bases and the J segment 0 bases; nucleotides outside the gene matches: 6. Germline CDR1 and CDR2: MNHEY and SVGAGI. The CDR3 totals 16 residues. CDR3 in DNA: TGTGCCAGCAGTTCCAAGACAGGGAGCTCTGGAAACACCATATATTTT. Protein: CASSSKTGSSGNTIYF.

CDR3 nucleotides: TGTGCCAGCAGCCAAGTACGCACAGGCCCTCAAGGCACCATATATTTT. Translated: CASSQVRTGPQGTIYF. This sequence joins TRBV3-1 (or the pseudogene TRBV3-2) and TRBJ1-3; tentatively, D is TRBD1 (5 bases). Trimming cost V 1 base and J 9 bases, with 19 bases left between them. Germline V gene sequence: CDR1 LGHDT, CDR2 YNNKEL (reference sequence). This CDR3 has 16 residues.

The V gene is TRBV7-9, the J gene TRBJ2-7; D is unresolved. This CDR3 has 14 residues. From germline, CDR1 is SEHNR and CDR2 FQNEAQ (reference sequence). The V gene lost 4 bases and the J gene lost 0 bases, with 10 bases spanning the gap. CDR3 protein: CASSSHLGSYEQYF. In DNA form, the CDR3 reads TGTGCCAGCAGCTCCCACCTCGGCTCCTACGAGCAGTACTTC.

The genes are TRBV5-4 and TRBJ1-2; D is unclear. CDR3 length equals 14 residues. V lost 0 bases and J 3 bases, leaving 9 bases between the germline ends. Germline V gene data show CDR1 as SGHNT and CDR2 as YYREEE (reference sequence). CDR3 coding DNA: TGTGCCAGCAGCTTGGTTCCGCTATACTATGGCTACACCTTC. It yields the protein CASSLVPLYYGYTF.

The gene calls are TRBV6-4 and TRBJ1-2, with TRBD1 matching over 10 bases. The CDR3 consists of 19 residues. After removal of 1 base from V and 2 bases from J, the junction contained 13 bases not matched to a gene. Germline CDR1 and CDR2: MRHNA and SNTAGT. The CDR3, as DNA: TGTGCCAGCAGTGACTGGGATTGGGACAGGGGCCAAATGAACTATGGCTACACCTTC. Protein: CASSDWDWDRGQMNYGYTF.

The V and J genes are TRBV4-1 and TRBJ1-4, with 12 bases that match TRBD1. CDR3 length: 17 amino acids. Germline CDR1 reads MGHRA; CDR2 reads YSYEKL. Trimming took 3 bases from V and 7 from J; bases not matched to a gene: 9. The CDR3 bases are TGCGCCAGCAGCCAGCCCGGGACAGGGGGCAGTCCTGAAAAACTGTTTTTT. It translates to CASSQPGTGGSPEKLFF.

DNA of the CDR3: TGTGCCAGCAGTTACGGGGGCGAGCCAGAGACCCAGTACTTC. Translation gives CASSYGGEPETQYF. The chain combines TRBV6-2 or TRBV6-3 with TRBJ2-5; D might be TRBD1 (6 bases). V was shortened by 2 bases and J by 4 bases, with 11 bases between the two germline ends. The CDR3 runs to 14 residues. Germline lookup yields CDR1 MNHEY and CDR2 SVGEGT.

In this sample, this clone turned up a few times. This chain uses TRBV19 with TRBJ2-7; TRBD2 agrees at 8 bases. The CDR3 consists of 15 residues. With V trimmed by 2 bases and J by 0 bases, 3 bases remained unmatched. CDR1 LNHDA and CDR2 SQIVND come from the germline V gene (reference sequence). The CDR3 spells CASSISGTSSYEQYF. The CDR3 nucleotides read TGTGCCAGTAGTATATCGGGGACTAGCTCCTACGAGCAGTACTTC.

This clone occurred a few times. V is TRBV6-6 and J is TRBJ1-2; TRBD1 might be the D (6 bases). Looked up from germline, CDR1 is MNHNY and CDR2 is SVGAGI (reference sequence). CDR3 size: 14 residues. V was pared by 5 bases and J by 0 bases, with 10 bases between. The CDR3 DNA sequence: TGTGCCAGCAGTCCAAGGGGGTCTAACTATGGCTACACCTTC. The encoded protein is CASSPRGSNYGYTF.

This clone was detected only once. The V call is TRBV11-2, the J call TRBJ2-1, with a tentative D call TRBD1 (6 bases). The V end was cut by 1 base, the J end by 6 bases, with 13 bases between. The CDR3 contains 15 residues. CDR1 and CDR2 (germline): SGHAT, FQNNGV. CDR3 loop: CASSLGSGVGNEQFF. The CDR3 DNA is TGTGCCAGCAGCTTAGGGTCAGGGGTGGGCAATGAGCAGTTCTTC.

This CDR3 is CASSRTDSEAFF. CDR3 nucleotides: TGTGCCAGCTCACGGACGGACAGCGAAGCTTTCTTT. The chain has TRBV18 and TRBJ1-1, with a weak D call TRBD1 (6 bases). The CDR3 sequence is 12 residues long. V was pared by 4 bases and J by 8 bases, with 11 bases between. Germline lookup yields CDR1 KGHSH and CDR2 LQKENI.

The chain employs TRBV7-2 and TRBJ2-7; unclear D gene. The CDR3 has 14 amino acids. CDR1 SGHTA and CDR2 FQGNSA come from the germline V gene. The V gene lost 4 bases and the J gene lost 0 bases, with 10 bases spanning the gap. The CDR3 DNA follows: TGTGCCAGCAGCTCCACCATGAGCTCCTACGAGCAGTACTTC. Encoded protein: CASSSTMSSYEQYF.

The chain recombines TRBV5-5 with TRBJ2-1; weak D call: TRBD2 (6 bases). CDR3 length: 15 amino acids. Germline loops: CDR1 SGHKS, CDR2 YYEKEE (reference sequence). V was shortened by 4 bases and J by 8 bases, with 19 bases between the two germline ends. In DNA, the CDR3 is TGTGCCAGCAGCAGCGTAGCGGCACAAGGGGATGAGCAGTTCTTC. Translated, it gives CASSSVAAQGDEQFF.

This clone showed up just once. V gene TRBV28 combines with J gene TRBJ1-3; a possible D gene is TRBD1 (6 bases). Germline V gene data show CDR1 as MDHEN and CDR2 as SYDVKM. V shed 5 bases and J shed 2 bases, with 19 bases lying between them. The CDR3 loop spans 17 amino acids. The CDR3 region is CASSLAGGAGAGNTIYF. CDR3 bases: TGTGCCAGCAGTCTCGCGGGGGGCGCTGGGGCTGGAAACACCATATATTTT. Supplemented by reference TRBV28 and TRBJ1-3, the full variable domain reads DVKVTQSSRYLVKRTGEKVFLECVQDMDHENMFWYRQDPGLGLRLIYFSYDVKMKEKGDIPEGYSVSREKKERFSLILESASTNQTSMYLCASSLAGGAGAGNTIYFGEGSWLTVV.

The chain has TRBV29-1 and TRBJ1-6; possible D gene TRBD1, 6 bases. Trimming removed 1 base at V and 10 bases at J, with 11 bases between. The CDR3 loop spans 13 amino acids. Per the germline V gene, CDR1 is SQVTM and CDR2 is ANQGSEA. The CDR3 reads CSVEGQGRSPLHF. CDR3 in DNA: TGCAGCGTTGAAGGGCAGGGGCGATCACCCCTCCACTTT.

The chain joins TRBV24-1 to TRBJ1-2; 12 nucleotides align to TRBD1. Germline lookup yields CDR1 KGHDR and CDR2 SFDVKD. V was pared by 3 bases and J by 8 bases, with 6 bases of the junction left unmatched. CDR3 length: 15 residues. CDR3 sequence reads: CATSDPGQGAKGYTF. CDR3 bases: TGTGCCACCAGTGATCCGGGACAGGGGGCGAAAGGCTACACCTTC.

The chain employs TRBV30 and TRBJ2-4; TRBD1 is a possible D gene (5 bases). Germline CDR1 reads GTSNPN; CDR2 reads SVGIG (reference sequence). The CDR3 is 14 amino acids. Trimming stripped 2 bases from V and 0 bases from J, with 8 bases between. The CDR3 region is CAWSPQGAKNIQYF. The CDR3 bases are TGTGCCTGGAGTCCCCAGGGAGCCAAAAACATTCAGTACTTC.

This clone has only a few counts. V usage is TRBV28 and J usage is TRBJ1-6, with unresolved D. Per germline, CDR1 MDHEN and CDR2 SYDVKM. The germline V and J ends were trimmed by 5 bases and 0 bases, with 11 bases remaining between them. The CDR3 is 16 amino acids. The DNA of the CDR3 is TGTGCCAGCAGTCTCCTCGGGAGCTCCTATAATTCACCCCTCCACTTT. Encoded protein: CASSLLGSSYNSPLHF. Full variable domain (rest looked up from reference TRBV28 and TRBJ1-6): DVKVTQSSRYLVKRTGEKVFLECVQDMDHENMFWYRQDPGLGLRLIYFSYDVKMKEKGDIPEGYSVSREKKERFSLILESASTNQTSMYLCASSLLGSSYNSPLHFGNGTRLTVT.